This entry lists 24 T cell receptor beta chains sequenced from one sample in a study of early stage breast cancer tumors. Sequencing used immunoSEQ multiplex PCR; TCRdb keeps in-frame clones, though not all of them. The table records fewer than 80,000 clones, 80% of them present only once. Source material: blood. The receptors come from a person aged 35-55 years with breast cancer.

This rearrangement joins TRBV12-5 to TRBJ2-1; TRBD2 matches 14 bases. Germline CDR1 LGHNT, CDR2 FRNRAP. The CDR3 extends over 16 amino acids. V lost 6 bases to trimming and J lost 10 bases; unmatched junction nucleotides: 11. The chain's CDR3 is CASGAAGLAGEGEQFF. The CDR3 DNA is TGTGCTAGTGGGGCGGCGGGACTAGCGGGAGAGGGGGAGCAGTTCTTC.

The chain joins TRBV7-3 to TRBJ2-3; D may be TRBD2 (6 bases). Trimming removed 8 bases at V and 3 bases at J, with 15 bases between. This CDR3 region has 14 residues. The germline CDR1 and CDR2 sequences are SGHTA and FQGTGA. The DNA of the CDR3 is TGTGCCAGCCGGCGGGACTCGAATACAGATACGCAGTATTTT. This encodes CASRRDSNTDTQYF.

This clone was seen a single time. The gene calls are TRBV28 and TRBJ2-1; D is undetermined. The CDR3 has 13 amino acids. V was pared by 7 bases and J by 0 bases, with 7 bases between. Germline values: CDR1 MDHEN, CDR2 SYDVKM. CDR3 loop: CASTRSSYNEQFF. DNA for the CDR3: TGTGCCAGCACGAGGAGCTCCTACAATGAGCAGTTCTTC. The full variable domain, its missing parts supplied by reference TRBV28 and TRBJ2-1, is DVKVTQSSRYLVKRTGEKVFLECVQDMDHENMFWYRQDPGLGLRLIYFSYDVKMKEKGDIPEGYSVSREKKERFSLILESASTNQTSMYLCASTRSSYNEQFFGPGTRLTVL.

CDR3 DNA sequence: TGTGCCACCAGGAACCCGGGAGGCGATCAGCCCCAGCATTTT. Protein product: CATRNPGGDQPQHF. This chain joins TRBV10-3 and TRBJ1-5; D gene ambiguous. This CDR3 is 14 amino acids long. The germline V gene encodes CDR1 ENHRY and CDR2 SYGVKD. V shed 10 bases and J shed 5 bases, with 18 bases lying between them.

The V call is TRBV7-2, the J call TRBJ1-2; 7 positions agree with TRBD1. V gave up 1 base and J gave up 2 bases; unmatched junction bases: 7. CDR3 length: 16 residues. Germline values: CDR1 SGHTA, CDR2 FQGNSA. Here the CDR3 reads CASSLGPGQPNYGYTF. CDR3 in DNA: TGTGCCAGCAGCTTAGGTCCGGGACAGCCAAACTATGGCTACACCTTC.

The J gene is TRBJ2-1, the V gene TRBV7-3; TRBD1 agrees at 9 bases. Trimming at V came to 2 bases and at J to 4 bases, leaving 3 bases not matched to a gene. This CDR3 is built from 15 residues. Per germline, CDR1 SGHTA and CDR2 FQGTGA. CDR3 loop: CASSLEQGAYNEQFF. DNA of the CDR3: TGTGCCAGCAGCTTAGAACAGGGGGCTTACAATGAGCAGTTCTTC.

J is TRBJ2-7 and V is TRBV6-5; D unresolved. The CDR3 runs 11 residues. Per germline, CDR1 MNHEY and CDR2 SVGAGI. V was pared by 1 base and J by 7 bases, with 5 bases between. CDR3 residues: CASSYLEEQYF. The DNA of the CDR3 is TGTGCCAGCAGTTACTTGGAGGAGCAGTACTTC.

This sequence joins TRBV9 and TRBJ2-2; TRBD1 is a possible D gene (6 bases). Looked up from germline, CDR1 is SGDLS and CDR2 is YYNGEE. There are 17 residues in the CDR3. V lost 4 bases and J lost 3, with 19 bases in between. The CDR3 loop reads CASSSLGGVKDTGELFF. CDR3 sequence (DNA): TGTGCCAGCAGCTCCCTAGGGGGAGTTAAGGACACCGGGGAGCTGTTTTTT.

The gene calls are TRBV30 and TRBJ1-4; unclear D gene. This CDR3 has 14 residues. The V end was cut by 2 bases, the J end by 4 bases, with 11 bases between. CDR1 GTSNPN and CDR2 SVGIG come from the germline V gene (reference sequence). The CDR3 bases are TGTGCCTGGAGTAAGTCAGAAAATAATGAAAAACTGTTTTTT. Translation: CAWSKSENNEKLFF.

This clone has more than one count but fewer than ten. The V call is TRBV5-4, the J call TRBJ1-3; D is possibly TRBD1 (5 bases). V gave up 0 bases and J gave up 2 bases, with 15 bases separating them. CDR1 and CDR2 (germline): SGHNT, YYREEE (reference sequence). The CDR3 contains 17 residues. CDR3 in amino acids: CASSLGGRRGPGNTIYF. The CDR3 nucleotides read TGTGCCAGCAGCTTGGGCGGTCGAAGGGGCCCTGGAAACACCATATATTTT.

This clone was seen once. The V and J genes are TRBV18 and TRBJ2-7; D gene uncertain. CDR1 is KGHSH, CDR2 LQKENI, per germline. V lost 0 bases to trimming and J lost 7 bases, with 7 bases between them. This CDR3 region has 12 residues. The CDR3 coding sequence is TGTGCCAGCTCACCACCCGTGGGGGAGCAGTACTTC. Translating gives CASSPPVGEQYF.

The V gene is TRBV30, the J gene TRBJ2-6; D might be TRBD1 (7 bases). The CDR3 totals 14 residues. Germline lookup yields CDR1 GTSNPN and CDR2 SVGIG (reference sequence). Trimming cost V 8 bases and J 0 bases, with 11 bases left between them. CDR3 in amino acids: CAARGASGANVLTF. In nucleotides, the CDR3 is TGTGCCGCCAGGGGGGCCTCTGGGGCCAACGTCCTGACTTTC.

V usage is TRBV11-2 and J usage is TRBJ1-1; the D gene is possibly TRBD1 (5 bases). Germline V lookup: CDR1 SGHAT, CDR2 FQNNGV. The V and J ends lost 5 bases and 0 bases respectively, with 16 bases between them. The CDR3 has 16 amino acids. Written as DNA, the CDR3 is TGTGCCAGCAGCCCCCTGCCGCAGGGCCTGAACACTGAAGCTTTCTTT. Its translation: CASSPLPQGLNTEAFF. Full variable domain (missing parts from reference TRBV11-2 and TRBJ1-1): EAGVAQSPRYKIIEKRQSVAFWCNPISGHATLYWYQQILGQGPKLLIQFQNNGVVDDSQLPKDRFSAERLKGVDSTLKIQPAKLEDSAVYLCASSPLPQGLNTEAFFGQGTRLTVV.

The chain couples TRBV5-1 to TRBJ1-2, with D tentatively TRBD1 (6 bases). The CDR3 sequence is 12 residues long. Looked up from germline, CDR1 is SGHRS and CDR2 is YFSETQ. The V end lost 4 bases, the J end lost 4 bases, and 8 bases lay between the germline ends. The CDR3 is CASSGDTYGYTF. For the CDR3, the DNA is TGCGCCAGCAGCGGGGACACCTATGGCTACACCTTC.

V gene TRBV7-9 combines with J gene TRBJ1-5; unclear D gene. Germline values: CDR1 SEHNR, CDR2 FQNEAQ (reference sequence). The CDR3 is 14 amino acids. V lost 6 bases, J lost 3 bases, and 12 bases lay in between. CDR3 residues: CASSLDTINQPQHF. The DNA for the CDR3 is TGTGCCAGCAGTCTCGACACGATCAATCAGCCCCAGCATTTT.

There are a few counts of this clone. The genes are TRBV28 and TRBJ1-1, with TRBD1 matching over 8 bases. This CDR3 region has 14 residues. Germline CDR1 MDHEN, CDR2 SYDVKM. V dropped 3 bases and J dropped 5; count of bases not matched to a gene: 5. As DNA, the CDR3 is TGTGCCAGCAGTTTCGACAGGGGACGGACTGAAGCTTTCTTT. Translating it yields CASSFDRGRTEAFF. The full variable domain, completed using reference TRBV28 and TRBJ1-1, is DVKVTQSSRYLVKRTGEKVFLECVQDMDHENMFWYRQDPGLGLRLIYFSYDVKMKEKGDIPEGYSVSREKKERFSLILESASTNQTSMYLCASSFDRGRTEAFFGQGTRLTVV.

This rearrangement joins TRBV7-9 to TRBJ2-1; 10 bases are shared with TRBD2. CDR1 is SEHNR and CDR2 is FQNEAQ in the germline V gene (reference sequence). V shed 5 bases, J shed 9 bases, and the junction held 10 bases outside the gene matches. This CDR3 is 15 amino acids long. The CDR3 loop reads CASSPSLAGRGEQFF. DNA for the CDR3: TGTGCCAGCAGCCCCTCACTAGCGGGACGGGGTGAGCAGTTCTTC.

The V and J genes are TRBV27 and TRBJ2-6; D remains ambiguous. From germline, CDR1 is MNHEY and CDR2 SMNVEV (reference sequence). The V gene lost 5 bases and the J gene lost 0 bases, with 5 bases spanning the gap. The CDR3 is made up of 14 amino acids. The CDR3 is CASSDFSGANVLTF. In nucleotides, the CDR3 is TGTGCCAGCAGTGACTTCTCTGGGGCCAACGTCCTGACTTTC.

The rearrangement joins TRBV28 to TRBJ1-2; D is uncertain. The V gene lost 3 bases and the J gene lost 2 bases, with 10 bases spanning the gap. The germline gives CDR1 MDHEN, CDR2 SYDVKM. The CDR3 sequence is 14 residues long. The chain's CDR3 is CASSLGSMNYGYTF. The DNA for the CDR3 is TGTGCCAGCAGTTTGGGTAGTATGAACTATGGCTACACCTTC.

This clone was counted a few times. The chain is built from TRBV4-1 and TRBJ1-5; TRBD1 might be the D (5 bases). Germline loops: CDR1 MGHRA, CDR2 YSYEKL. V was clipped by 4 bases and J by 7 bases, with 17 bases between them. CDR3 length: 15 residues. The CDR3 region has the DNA TGCGCCAGCAGCCCCACGGGAGGGACCCGGCAGCCCCAGCATTTT. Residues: CASSPTGGTRQPQHF.

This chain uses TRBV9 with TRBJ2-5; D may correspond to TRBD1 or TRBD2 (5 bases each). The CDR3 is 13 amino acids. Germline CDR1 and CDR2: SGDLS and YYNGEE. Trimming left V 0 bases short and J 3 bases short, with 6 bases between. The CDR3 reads CASSVGGKETQYF. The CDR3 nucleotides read TGTGCCAGCAGCGTAGGGGGGAAAGAGACCCAGTACTTC.

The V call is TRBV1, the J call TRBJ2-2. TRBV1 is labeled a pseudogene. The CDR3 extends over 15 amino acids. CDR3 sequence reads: CTSSQDGRSNGELFF. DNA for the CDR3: TGCACCAGCAGCCAGGACGGGCGGAGTAACGGGGAGCTGTTTTTT.

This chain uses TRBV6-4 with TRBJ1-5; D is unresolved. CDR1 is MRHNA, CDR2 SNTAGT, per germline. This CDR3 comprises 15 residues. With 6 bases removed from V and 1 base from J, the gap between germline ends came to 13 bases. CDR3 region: CASSGPVFSNQPQHF. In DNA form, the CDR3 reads TGTGCCAGCAGCGGCCCCGTCTTCAGCAATCAGCCCCAGCATTTT.

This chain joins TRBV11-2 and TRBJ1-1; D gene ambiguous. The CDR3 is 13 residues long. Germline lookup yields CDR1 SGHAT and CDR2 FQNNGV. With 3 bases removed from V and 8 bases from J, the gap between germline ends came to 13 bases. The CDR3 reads CASSLTGKREAFF. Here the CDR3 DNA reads TGTGCCAGCAGCTTGACCGGGAAAAGGGAAGCTTTCTTT.